The T cell receptor (beta chain) under discussion was sequenced for a study of blood T cell repertoires in COVID-19. This CDR3 has 14 residues. Germline trimming cut 5 bases from V and 6 bases from J; bases unmatched to any gene: 5. Germline V gives CDR1 SNHLY, CDR2 FYNNEI. Using immunoSEQ multiplex PCR, the repertoire was profiled, and TCRdb retains in-frame clones only, with some absent. The sample lists fewer than 120,000 clones, 76% occurring once. The chain uses TRBV2 and TRBJ1-4, with 8 bases fitting TRBD1. Sequenced sample: peripheral blood. The sequence came from a woman of 80 years or more with acute or convalescent COVID-19. The CDR3 bases are TGTGCCAGCAGTCCGACAGGGGACTATGAAAAACTGTTTTTT. The encoded protein is CASSPTGDYEKLFF.